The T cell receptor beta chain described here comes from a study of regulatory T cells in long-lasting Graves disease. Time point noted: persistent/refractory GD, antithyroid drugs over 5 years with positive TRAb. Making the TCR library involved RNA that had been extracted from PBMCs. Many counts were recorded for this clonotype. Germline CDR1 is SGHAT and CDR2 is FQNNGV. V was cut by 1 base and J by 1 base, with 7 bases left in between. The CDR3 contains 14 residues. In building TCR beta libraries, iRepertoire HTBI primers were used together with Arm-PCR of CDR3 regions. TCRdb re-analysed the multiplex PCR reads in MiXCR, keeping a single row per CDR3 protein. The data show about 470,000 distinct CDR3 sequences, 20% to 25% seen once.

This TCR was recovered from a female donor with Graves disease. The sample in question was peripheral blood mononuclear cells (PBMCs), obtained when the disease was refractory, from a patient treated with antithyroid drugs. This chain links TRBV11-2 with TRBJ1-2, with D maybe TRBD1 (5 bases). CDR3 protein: CASSLVGGNYGYTF. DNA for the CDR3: TGTGCCAGCAGCTTAGTGGGGGGTAACTATGGCTACACCTTC.